A single sample gave rise to the 32 T cell receptor beta chains below, sequenced in a study of cytomegalovirus exposure and HLA in healthy donors (dated by TCRdb to 2015 to 2018). The library was prepared using the immunoSEQ multiplex PCR assay. TCRdb retrieved this table from immuneACCESS and kept in-frame rearrangements only. Not all clones are present; in checked studies, unresolved V genes account for under half, and no reason is known for the remainder. The sample table records 250,000 to 350,000 clones; 87% of these occur just once. Roughly 1.2% of the sample is taken by the ten largest. Material for sequencing was PBMCs. These receptors all come from a woman aged 25 to 45 in good health and CMV-seropositive.

This clone appeared once. CDR3 nucleotide sequence: TGTGCCAGCAGCGTAGCTCCCGGGGTGAGCACAGATACGCAGTATTTT. This codes for CASSVAPGVSTDTQYF. The chain recombines TRBV9 with TRBJ2-3, with D possibly being TRBD2 (5 bases). CDR1 is SGDLS, CDR2 YYNGEE, per germline. The length of the CDR3 is 16 residues. Trimming pared 0 bases from V and 0 bases from J, leaving 11 bases between. The full variable domain, rest sourced from reference TRBV9 and TRBJ2-3, is DSGVTQTPKHLITATGQRVTLRCSPRSGDLSVYWYQQSLDQGLQFLIQYYNGEERAKGNILERFSAQQFPDLHSELNLSSLELGDSALYFCASSVAPGVSTDTQYFGPGTRLTVL.

The V call is TRBV28, the J call TRBJ2-3, with D possibly being TRBD2 (6 bases). Germline CDR1 MDHEN, CDR2 SYDVKM. The V end was cut by 4 bases, the J end by 8 bases, with 19 bases between. The CDR3 extends over 15 amino acids. The CDR3 protein is CASSYAPGAGGTQYF. In nucleotides, the CDR3 is TGTGCCAGCAGTTATGCCCCCGGAGCGGGTGGTACGCAGTATTTT.

The J gene is TRBJ2-1, the V gene TRBV7-3; 8 bases align to TRBD1. CDR3 size: 15 residues. Per the germline V gene, CDR1 is SGHTA and CDR2 is FQGTGA. Germline trimming cut 0 bases from V and 7 bases from J; bases unmatched to any gene: 5. The CDR3 coding sequence is TGTGCCAGCAGCTTAACGGACAGGACAGGGAATGAGCAGTTCTTC. Protein: CASSLTDRTGNEQFF.

The chain combines TRBV5-6 with TRBJ1-2; the D is unclear. Germline lookup yields CDR1 SGHDT and CDR2 YYEEEE. The V gene lost 3 bases and the J gene lost 5 bases, with 8 bases spanning the gap. This CDR3 region has 12 residues. In DNA, the CDR3 is TGTGCCAGCAGCTATCGGGAATATGGCTACACCTTC. Protein product: CASSYREYGYTF.

The genes are TRBV30 and TRBJ1-2; D gene unclear. CDR1 and CDR2 (germline): GTSNPN, SVGIG (reference sequence). V lost 0 bases and J lost 2, with 13 bases in between. The CDR3 loop spans 15 amino acids. The CDR3 is CAWSVLGGENYGYTF. The CDR3 DNA sequence: TGTGCCTGGAGTGTACTGGGCGGCGAAAACTATGGCTACACCTTC.

This clone turned up a few times. This sequence joins TRBV11-2 and TRBJ1-3; TRBD1 is a possible D gene (6 bases). The V gene lost 5 bases and the J gene lost 2 bases, with 10 bases spanning the gap. The CDR3 totals 14 residues. Germline-derived CDR1 and CDR2 are SGHAT and FQNNGV. The CDR3 DNA sequence: TGTGCCAGCAGCCTCGGACAGCCTGGAAACACCATATATTTT. Translating gives CASSLGQPGNTIYF.

V usage is TRBV5-1 and J usage is TRBJ2-7, with 10 positions matching TRBD2. There are 14 residues in the CDR3. J lost 4 bases, V lost 4 bases, and 5 bases had no gene match. CDR1 and CDR2 from the germline V gene are SGHRS and YFSETQ. The CDR3 coding sequence is TGCGCCAGCAGCATGGTAGCGGGGGGTTACGAGCAGTACTTC. The encoded protein is CASSMVAGGYEQYF. Combining the CDR3 with reference TRBV5-1 and TRBJ2-7 gives the whole variable domain KAGVTQTPRYLIKTRGQQVTLSCSPISGHRSVSWYQQTPGQGLQFLFEYFSETQRNKGNFPGRFSGRQFSNSRSEMNVSTLELGDSALYLCASSMVAGGYEQYFGPGTRLTVT.

V and J are TRBV27 and TRBJ1-2; D unresolved. Trimming removed 4 bases at V and 2 bases at J, with 11 bases between. CDR3 size: 14 residues. In germline, CDR1 is MNHEY, CDR2 SMNVEV (reference sequence). CDR3 in DNA: TGTGCCAGCAGTTCCACGACAACCAACTATGGCTACACCTTC. It codes for CASSSTTTNYGYTF.

V usage is TRBV27 and J usage is TRBJ2-1, with 7 nucleotides matching TRBD1. The CDR3 covers 13 residues. Germline V gives CDR1 MNHEY, CDR2 SMNVEV (reference sequence). The V gene end was trimmed by 4 bases and the J gene end by 8 bases; junction bases not matched to a gene: 5. CDR3 protein: CASSSRQGDEQFF. CDR3 DNA: TGTGCCAGCAGTTCACGACAGGGCGATGAGCAGTTCTTC.

The V and J genes are TRBV7-2 and TRBJ1-1; D is possibly TRBD1 (5 bases). From germline, CDR1 is SGHTA and CDR2 FQGNSA. This CDR3 region has 17 residues. The V gene lost 0 bases and the J gene lost 4 bases, with 18 bases spanning the gap. Here the CDR3 reads CASSLAPGTASGTEAFF. CDR3 nucleotide sequence: TGTGCCAGCAGCTTAGCCCCCGGGACCGCCAGTGGCACTGAAGCTTTCTTT.

In its sample, this clone was seen a few times. This sequence joins TRBV5-1 and TRBJ2-2; tentatively, D is TRBD2 (5 bases). The CDR3 is 15 residues long. CDR1 and CDR2 from the germline V gene are SGHRS and YFSETQ. V was trimmed by 4 bases and J by 2 bases, leaving 12 bases between them. DNA for the CDR3: TGCGCCAGCAGCCCGGACGGACTCAACACCGGGGAGCTGTTTTTT. This gives the protein CASSPDGLNTGELFF.

The rearrangement uses TRBV27 and TRBJ1-2; D not certain. Germline V CDR1 and CDR2: MNHEY, SMNVEV (reference sequence). V lost 7 bases and J lost 4, with 7 bases in between. This CDR3 has 11 residues. CDR3 sequence (DNA): TGTGCCAGCAACATTTCCTATGGCTACACCTTC. It encodes CASNISYGYTF.

This rearrangement joins TRBV27 to TRBJ2-3; D may be TRBD2 (5 bases). V dropped 2 bases and J dropped 3 bases, with 9 bases sitting between them. CDR1 and CDR2 (germline): MNHEY, SMNVEV (reference sequence). The CDR3 contains 14 residues. This CDR3 reads CASSLMGGTDTQYF. CDR3 DNA sequence: TGTGCCAGCAGTTTAATGGGCGGGACAGATACGCAGTATTTT.

The chain recombines TRBV13 with TRBJ2-7; D uncertain. CDR3 length: 15 amino acids. In germline, CDR1 is PRHDT, CDR2 FYEKMQ (reference sequence). Trimming cost V 1 base and J 0 bases, with 10 bases left between them. CDR3 bases: TGTGCCAGCAGCTTAGAAGGCGGTAGCTCCTACGAGCAGTACTTC. It codes for CASSLEGGSSYEQYF.

This clone is a singleton in its sample. J is TRBJ1-4 and V is TRBV6-5, with D hard to call. V was pared by 0 bases and J by 4 bases, with 9 bases between. The CDR3 is 15 residues long. CDR1 and CDR2 from the germline V gene are MNHEY and SVGAGI. CDR3 sequence: CASSYSHSDNEKLFF. Written as DNA, the CDR3 is TGTGCCAGCAGTTACTCCCACAGCGATAATGAAAAACTGTTTTTT.

The chain uses TRBV5-1 and TRBJ1-1; a weak D match, TRBD1 (6 bases). V was shortened by 4 bases and J by 5 bases, with 15 bases between the two germline ends. The CDR3 runs to 14 residues. Germline V gene lookup returns CDR1 SGHRS and CDR2 YFSETQ. The CDR3 nucleotides are TGCGCCAGCAGCCCCCGGACAGATCGAACTGAAGCTTTCTTT. This encodes CASSPRTDRTEAFF.

The chain joins TRBV6-5 to TRBJ2-7, with TRBD1 matching 7 bases. The CDR3 loop spans 15 amino acids. Germline V gene lookup returns CDR1 MNHEY and CDR2 SVGAGI. The V segment lost 0 bases and the J segment 2 bases; nucleotides outside the gene matches: 4. The CDR3 loop is CASSYSRDSTYEQYF. The DNA of the CDR3 is TGTGCCAGCAGTTACTCCCGGGACAGCACCTACGAGCAGTACTTC.

The CDR3 loop reads CASSDPTAYNSPLHF. DNA for the CDR3: TGTGCCAGCAGCGACCCGACGGCCTATAATTCACCCCTCCACTTT. V is TRBV9 and J is TRBJ1-6; no clear D. This CDR3 contains 15 residues. Germline CDR1 is SGDLS and CDR2 is YYNGEE. Trimming took 3 bases from V and 2 from J, leaving 9 bases between them.

The chain is built from TRBV2 and TRBJ2-7, with a tentative D call TRBD2 (5 bases). The CDR3 contains 13 residues. The germline gives CDR1 SNHLY, CDR2 FYNNEI. V lost 8 bases, J lost 4 bases, and 15 bases lay in between. The CDR3 loop is CASSGIVPYEQYF. The CDR3 DNA is TGTGCCAGCTCGGGAATTGTACCTTACGAGCAGTACTTC.

V is TRBV7-3 and J is TRBJ2-1; D is unresolved. Trimming left V 4 bases short and J 3 bases short, with 16 bases between. The CDR3 is 16 amino acids. CDR1 is SGHTA, CDR2 FQGTGA, per germline. Written as DNA, the CDR3 is TGTGCCAGCAGCTCCTATAGCACCTCACTCTACAATGAGCAGTTCTTC. Its translation is CASSSYSTSLYNEQFF.

The chain combines TRBV5-4 with TRBJ2-7, with D perhaps TRBD2 (7 bases). The CDR3 consists of 14 residues. Germline loops: CDR1 SGHNT, CDR2 YYREEE (reference sequence). The germline V and J ends were trimmed by 6 bases and 4 bases, with 17 bases remaining between them. This chain's CDR3 is CASTLGGGAYEQYF. In nucleotides, the CDR3 is TGTGCCAGCACCCTGGGGGGGGGCGCGTACGAGCAGTACTTC.

The table lists this clone with a count of one. The chain recombines TRBV7-2 with TRBJ2-7; tentatively, D is TRBD2 (5 bases). Deletions cut 1 base from V and 1 base from J, with 11 bases between. This CDR3 spans 15 amino acids. Per the germline V gene, CDR1 is SGHTA and CDR2 is FQGNSA. The CDR3 here is CASSLVSRGSYEQYF. The CDR3 region has the DNA TGTGCCAGCAGCTTAGTCTCTCGGGGATCCTACGAGCAGTACTTC.

CDR3 sequence: CASSLSRGSKGYTF. For the CDR3, the DNA is TGTGCCAGCAGTTTATCCAGGGGCAGTAAGGGCTACACCTTC. The V and J genes are TRBV27 and TRBJ1-2, with D perhaps matching TRBD1 (6 bases). The CDR3 is 14 residues long. The ends were cut back, 0 bases at V and 8 bases at J, with 13 bases in the middle. Germline V gene sequence: CDR1 MNHEY, CDR2 SMNVEV (reference sequence).

This sequence joins TRBV4-3 and TRBJ1-2, with D perhaps matching TRBD1 (6 bases). V dropped 0 bases and J dropped 4 bases, with 15 bases sitting between them. The CDR3 extends over 16 amino acids. Germline V gene data show CDR1 as LGHNA and CDR2 as YSLEER. The CDR3, as DNA: TGCGCCAGCAGCCAAGATCCGGACAGCGTGGGCTATGGCTACACCTTC. Translating it yields CASSQDPDSVGYGYTF.

This clone was found once. The V and J genes are TRBV11-2 and TRBJ2-5; maybe TRBD2 (5 bases). CDR3 length: 14 residues. The germline V and J ends were trimmed by 3 bases and 4 bases, with 12 bases remaining between them. CDR1 is SGHAT and CDR2 is FQNNGV in the germline V gene. The CDR3 sequence is CASSFLLAGETQYF. CDR3 sequence (DNA): TGTGCCAGCAGCTTCCTCCTAGCAGGAGAGACCCAGTACTTC.

This clone has just one count. The chain joins TRBV15 to TRBJ2-2, with TRBD2 matching over 7 bases. Germline loops: CDR1 LNHNV, CDR2 YYDKDF (reference sequence). V trimming: 1 base; J trimming: 6 bases; junction bases outside the gene matches: 8. The CDR3 is 16 amino acids. The CDR3 sequence is CATSRGLAEDAGELFF. The CDR3 DNA reads as TGTGCCACCAGCAGAGGTCTAGCGGAGGACGCCGGGGAGCTGTTTTTT.

The chain combines TRBV28 with TRBJ1-5; TRBD1 agrees at 8 bases. The CDR3 consists of 16 residues. V shed 5 bases, J shed 6 bases, and the junction held 12 bases outside the gene matches. Germline V gene sequence: CDR1 MDHEN, CDR2 SYDVKM. The CDR3 sequence is CASSHRGQGVTQPQHF. In DNA, the CDR3 is TGTGCCAGCAGTCACCGTGGACAGGGCGTAACTCAGCCCCAGCATTTT.

The V call is TRBV28, the J call TRBJ2-2; no firm D call. V gave up 7 bases and J gave up 0 bases, with 18 bases separating them. Per germline, CDR1 MDHEN and CDR2 SYDVKM. CDR3 length equals 17 residues. Here the CDR3 reads CASTDVGWAPNTGELFF. In DNA form, the CDR3 reads TGTGCCAGCACCGATGTAGGCTGGGCCCCGAACACCGGGGAGCTGTTTTTT.

The rearrangement uses TRBV29-1 and TRBJ2-5; 7 bases align to TRBD2. Germline CDR1 SQVTM, CDR2 ANQGSEA. The CDR3 spans 14 residues. Trimming took 6 bases from V and 7 from J; bases not matched to a gene: 14. Written as DNA, the CDR3 is TGCAGCGTGCCTGGGACTATCCACTTCGGGACCCAGTACTTC. As protein: CSVPGTIHFGTQYF.

This rearrangement joins TRBV30 to TRBJ1-5; weak D call: TRBD1 (5 bases). V lost 1 base to trimming and J lost 0 bases, with 10 bases between them. The CDR3 totals 15 residues. Germline CDR1 reads GTSNPN; CDR2 reads SVGIG (reference sequence). For the CDR3, the DNA is TGTGCCTGGAGTGGGGGGTTCAATAGCAATCAGCCCCAGCATTTT. It is translated as CAWSGGFNSNQPQHF.

This chain connects TRBV29-1 to TRBJ2-1; D unclear. Germline assignment: CDR1 SQVTM and CDR2 ANQGSEA. The V gene lost 6 bases and the J gene lost 7 bases, with 13 bases spanning the gap. The CDR3 contains 12 residues. The CDR3 region is CSVPQYSNEQFF. Written as DNA, the CDR3 is TGCAGCGTCCCACAGTACTCTAATGAGCAGTTCTTC.

This clone has a single count. V is TRBV28 and J is TRBJ1-2; D might be TRBD1 (5 bases). CDR1 and CDR2 from the germline V gene are MDHEN and SYDVKM. V lost 6 bases and J lost 8, with 25 bases in between. This CDR3 comprises 16 residues. CDR3 nucleotides: TGTGCCAGCAGCCTACCGACAGCGCTTCTATTCGGGGGCTACACCTTC. Residues: CASSLPTALLFGGYTF.